Listed here are 31 T cell receptor beta chains from one sample, sequenced in a study of CD8+CD57+ T cells in acquired aplastic anemia. TCR beta VDJ and CDR3 were profiled, and genomic DNA was the template. TCRdb fed the reads into MiXCR, producing one record per CDR3 protein. The repertoire holds 200,000 to 250,000 distinct CDR3 sequences, around 32% seen once, with 0.95% to 1.2% in the top ten. The material sequenced was sorted CD4+, CD8+, or CD8+CD57+ T cells (not recorded which) from PBMCs. The receptors stem from a human donor in good health, serving as a control.

This clonotype showed up many times. The chain links TRBV5-6 to TRBJ1-2; TRBD1 matches at 9 bases. The germline CDR1 and CDR2 sequences are SGHDT and YYEEEE. The V gene end was trimmed by 4 bases and the J gene end by 5 bases; junction bases not matched to a gene: 6. The CDR3 runs to 14 residues. The CDR3 DNA sequence: TGTGCCAGCAGCCCCGGGGACAGGGATTATGGCTACACCTTC. Protein product: CASSPGDRDYGYTF.

The V gene is TRBV19, the J gene TRBJ2-7; D uncertain. This CDR3 region has 14 residues. Germline V gene data show CDR1 as LNHDA and CDR2 as SQIVND (reference sequence). Between the trimmed V and J ends, which lost 7 bases and 2 bases, there was a span of 15 bases. The CDR3: CASTPCKVAYEQYF. Written as DNA, the CDR3 is TGTGCCAGTACCCCTTGTAAGGTAGCCTACGAGCAGTACTTC.

The V call is TRBV4-1, the J call TRBJ2-1, with a weak D call TRBD1 (5 bases). The germline V gene encodes CDR1 MGHRA and CDR2 YSYEKL. Trimming removed 1 base at V and 3 bases at J, with 10 bases between. The CDR3 runs to 15 residues. CDR3 coding DNA: TGCGCCAGCAGCCAAGGGGGCCGATACTACAATGAGCAGTTCTTC. It translates to CASSQGGRYYNEQFF.

J is TRBJ2-1 and V is TRBV5-1; perhaps TRBD1 as D (5 bases). V was cut by 0 bases and J by 4 bases, with 11 bases left in between. The CDR3 spans 15 residues. Germline V gene data show CDR1 as SGHRS and CDR2 as YFSETQ. The CDR3 DNA sequence: TGCGCCAGCAGCTTGGAGATACAGGAGTACAATGAGCAGTTCTTC. It translates to CASSLEIQEYNEQFF.

This sequence joins TRBV2 and TRBJ1-4, with TRBD1 as a possible D gene (5 bases). V lost 11 bases, J lost 0 bases, and 16 bases lay in between. From germline, CDR1 is SNHLY and CDR2 FYNNEI. CDR3 length: 15 amino acids. This CDR3 reads CAWTKGGATNEKLFF. Here the CDR3 DNA reads TGTGCCTGGACTAAAGGAGGGGCAACTAATGAAAAACTGTTTTTT.

This clonotype occurred many times. The gene calls are TRBV19 and TRBJ1-1; D is uncertain. This CDR3 is built from 13 residues. Germline V gene data show CDR1 as LNHDA and CDR2 as SQIVND (reference sequence). Trimming removed 1 base at V and 6 bases at J, with 9 bases between. The DNA of the CDR3 is TGTGCCAGTAGTATAGTCTCCGGCGCTGAAGCTTTCTTT. It specifies CASSIVSGAEAFF.

This clonotype was counted a few times. This sequence joins TRBV4-2 and TRBJ1-1; TRBD1 might be the D (5 bases). This CDR3 comprises 14 residues. CDR1 is LGHNA and CDR2 is YNFKEQ in the germline V gene. Trimming left V 3 bases short and J 0 bases short, with 8 bases between. The CDR3 here is CASSQAQVNTEAFF. The DNA for the CDR3 is TGTGCCAGCAGCCAGGCACAGGTGAACACTGAAGCTTTCTTT.

The gene calls are TRBV6-5 and TRBJ2-1; TRBD1 matches 7 bases. The germline V gene encodes CDR1 MNHEY and CDR2 SVGAGI. This CDR3 contains 14 residues. With 1 base clipped from V and 5 bases from J, the junction kept 2 bases outside the gene matches. The CDR3 loop reads CASSYWDSHNEQFF. As DNA, the CDR3 is TGTGCCAGCAGTTACTGGGACAGCCACAATGAGCAGTTCTTC.

The table lists this clonotype with many counts. The V and J genes are TRBV25-1 and TRBJ1-2; D is possibly TRBD1 (6 bases). Trimming removed 3 bases at V and 7 bases at J, with 15 bases between. Per the germline V gene, CDR1 is MGHDK and CDR2 is SYGVNS. The CDR3 has 14 amino acids. CDR3: CASSDPRTAAGYTF. The CDR3 coding sequence is TGTGCCAGCAGTGACCCAAGGACAGCGGCTGGCTACACCTTC.

This clonotype has just a few counts. This chain joins TRBV5-1 and TRBJ1-5; TRBD1 might be the D (5 bases). The CDR3 totals 13 residues. Germline V gene data show CDR1 as SGHRS and CDR2 as YFSETQ. V lost 7 bases to trimming and J lost 6 bases, with 14 bases between them. The CDR3 region has the DNA TGCGCCAGCGCCCTTGAGGGGCCTCAGCCCCAGCATTTT. As protein: CASALEGPQPQHF.

The V call is TRBV2, the J call TRBJ2-5; TRBD1 is a possible D gene (6 bases). Between the trimmed V and J ends, which lost 8 bases and 9 bases, there was a span of 19 bases. CDR1 is SNHLY, CDR2 FYNNEI, per germline. The CDR3 loop spans 13 amino acids. The CDR3 protein is CASADSSNQPQYF. The DNA for the CDR3 is TGTGCCAGCGCGGACAGTAGCAATCAGCCCCAGTACTTC.

The sample holds many counts of this clonotype. The chain couples TRBV20-1 to TRBJ2-6; D perhaps matches TRBD1 (5 bases). Germline V gene lookup returns CDR1 DFQATT and CDR2 SNEGSKA (reference sequence). The CDR3 is 13 amino acids. This chain's CDR3 is CRDGASGANVLTF. The CDR3 nucleotides are TGCAGGGATGGGGCCTCTGGGGCCAACGTCCTGACTTTC.

This chain connects TRBV3-1 to TRBJ2-4, with TRBD2 identical over 13 bases. The germline V gene encodes CDR1 LGHDT and CDR2 YNNKEL (reference sequence). There are 16 residues in the CDR3. Losses at the gene ends were 6 bases for V and 0 bases for J; bases not matched to a gene: 2. The CDR3 bases are TGTGCCAGCAGGCGGACTAGCGGGGGAGCCAAAAACATTCAGTACTTC. Encoded protein: CASRRTSGGAKNIQYF.

This clonotype has more than one count but fewer than ten. The V gene is TRBV25-1, the J gene TRBJ1-6, with D maybe TRBD1 (6 bases). Per the germline V gene, CDR1 is MGHDK and CDR2 is SYGVNS. V lost 8 bases to trimming and J lost 4 bases, with 18 bases between them. This CDR3 is built from 16 residues. In nucleotides, the CDR3 is TGTGCCAGCTGCAGGGGATCGACGTCTTATAATTCACCCCTCCACTTT. Translated, it gives CASCRGSTSYNSPLHF.

This clonotype was observed a handful of times. The chain recombines TRBV5-1 with TRBJ2-1, with unresolved D. CDR1 SGHRS and CDR2 YFSETQ come from the germline V gene. V was trimmed by 7 bases and J by 5 bases, leaving 16 bases between them. This CDR3 region has 14 residues. CDR3 amino acids: CASHPHTLNNEQFF. As DNA, the CDR3 is TGCGCCAGCCATCCCCATACGCTTAACAATGAGCAGTTCTTC.

V and J are TRBV3-1 and TRBJ1-2; D may be TRBD1 (5 bases). Germline CDR1 and CDR2: LGHDT and YNNKEL (reference sequence). With 1 base removed from V and 4 bases from J, the gap between germline ends came to 16 bases. CDR3 length: 16 residues. For the CDR3, the DNA is TGTGCCAGCAGCCAAGTGACCGGGACGGAGAGCTATGGCTACACCTTC. This translates into CASSQVTGTESYGYTF.

The chain has TRBV25-1 and TRBJ2-5; the D gene could be TRBD1 or TRBD2 (5 bases each). V was trimmed by 4 bases and J by 4 bases, leaving 19 bases between them. This CDR3 has 16 residues. Germline CDR1 and CDR2: MGHDK and SYGVNS. CDR3 bases: TGTGCCAGCAGTGCCTCTCGGGACGGCTTTGCAGAGACCCAGTACTTC. Translated, it gives CASSASRDGFAETQYF.

This sequence joins TRBV10-3 and TRBJ1-3; D ambiguous. V lost 5 bases and J lost 0, with 17 bases in between. The germline gives CDR1 ENHRY, CDR2 SYGVKD. The CDR3 sequence is 17 residues long. The CDR3 sequence is CAISYGVTASSGNTIYF. CDR3 in DNA: TGTGCCATCAGTTACGGGGTCACAGCGAGCTCTGGAAACACCATATATTTT.

The rearrangement uses TRBV27 and TRBJ2-5; no clear D. Germline V CDR1 and CDR2: MNHEY, SMNVEV (reference sequence). The V end lost 7 bases, the J end lost 5 bases, and 17 bases lay between the germline ends. CDR3 length: 14 amino acids. The CDR3 loop is CASKRTLGFETQYF. CDR3 in DNA: TGTGCCAGCAAACGAACTTTAGGGTTTGAGACCCAGTACTTC.

This chain links TRBV10-1 with TRBJ2-7, with D possibly TRBD1 on 6 matching bases. Trimming took 4 bases from V and 3 from J, leaving 13 bases between them. The CDR3 extends over 14 amino acids. Germline V lookup: CDR1 WNHNN, CDR2 SYGVQD (reference sequence). The CDR3 DNA reads as TGCGCCAGCAGTGTTGGGACACCTCTCTACGAGCAGTACTTC. It is translated as CASSVGTPLYEQYF.

This clonotype has a count of ten or more. The rearrangement links TRBV20-1 to TRBJ2-5; TRBD2 matches 7 bases. The CDR3 is made up of 12 amino acids. Germline loops: CDR1 DFQATT, CDR2 SNEGSKA (reference sequence). Losses at the gene ends were 3 bases for V and 5 bases for J; bases not matched to a gene: 3. CDR3 loop: CSASLGGETQYF. In DNA form, the CDR3 reads TGCAGTGCTAGTCTGGGGGGGGAGACCCAGTACTTC.

This clonotype has at least ten counts. The chain couples TRBV10-3 to TRBJ2-6; D gene ambiguous. Germline V gene data show CDR1 as ENHRY and CDR2 as SYGVKD. This CDR3 has 14 residues. V shed 3 bases and J shed 13 bases, with 16 bases lying between them. Written as DNA, the CDR3 is TGTGCCATCAGTGACCGACAATACCCAAGGGTCCTGACTTTC. Its translation: CAISDRQYPRVLTF.

The J gene is TRBJ2-5, the V gene TRBV4-1; D is perhaps TRBD2 (5 bases). Germline V lookup: CDR1 MGHRA, CDR2 YSYEKL. Trimming took 4 bases from V and 5 from J, leaving 14 bases between them. CDR3 length: 14 amino acids. The CDR3: CASSLLAGEETQYF. Written as DNA, the CDR3 is TGCGCCAGCAGCCTCCTTGCGGGCGAGGAGACCCAGTACTTC.

This clonotype appeared many times. V and J are TRBV20-1 and TRBJ1-5; TRBD1 aligns across 8 bases. CDR3 size: 12 residues. Germline CDR1 reads DFQATT; CDR2 reads SNEGSKA (reference sequence). Germline trimming cut 5 bases from V and 7 bases from J; bases unmatched to any gene: 4. The CDR3 region has the DNA TGCAGTGCTCACGGACAGGGACAGCCCCAGCATTTT. Encoded protein: CSAHGQGQPQHF.

The rearrangement joins TRBV3-1 to TRBJ2-4, with 8 bases aligning to TRBD1. CDR3 length equals 15 residues. Germline loops: CDR1 LGHDT, CDR2 YNNKEL (reference sequence). Germline trimming cut 1 base from V and 7 bases from J; bases unmatched to any gene: 6. This chain's CDR3 is CASSQARTGRNIQYF. The CDR3 bases are TGTGCCAGCAGCCAAGCTAGGACAGGGAGGAACATTCAGTACTTC.

This clonotype was detected ten times or more. This chain uses TRBV19 with TRBJ1-1; the match to TRBD1 covers 8 bases. In germline, CDR1 is LNHDA, CDR2 SQIVND (reference sequence). V gave up 3 bases and J gave up 3 bases; unmatched junction bases: 6. CDR3 length: 15 residues. CDR3 bases: TGTGCCAGTAGTATGCGGACAGGGCCGGACACTGAAGCTTTCTTT. Residues: CASSMRTGPDTEAFF.

This clonotype showed up many times. The chain uses TRBV4-1 and TRBJ1-2; D is unresolved. Trimming cost V 4 bases and J 4 bases, with 10 bases left between them. Germline V gene data show CDR1 as MGHRA and CDR2 as YSYEKL. This CDR3 is built from 13 residues. CDR3 sequence (DNA): TGCGCCAGCAGCCCGACGCCCCCCTATGGCTACACCTTC. Its translation: CASSPTPPYGYTF.

This clonotype has ten or more counts. V and J are TRBV2 and TRBJ1-4; a possible D gene is TRBD1 (5 bases). CDR1 is SNHLY, CDR2 FYNNEI, per germline. This CDR3 is 16 amino acids long. V was cut by 0 bases and J by 11 bases, with 19 bases left in between. The DNA for the CDR3 is TGTGCCAGCAGTGAAGCGCGGGGGGGGACTCCAGAGAAACTGTTTTTT. It specifies CASSEARGGTPEKLFF.

This clonotype was counted at least ten times. The rearrangement links TRBV12-3 or TRBV12-4 to TRBJ2-5, with 7 bases lining up with TRBD2. V lost 3 bases, J lost 10 bases, and 2 bases stayed unmatched. The length of the CDR3 is 11 residues. CDR3 protein: CASSFRDYQYF. CDR3 nucleotide sequence: TGTGCCAGCAGTTTTCGGGACTACCAGTACTTC.

Only a few counts were recorded for this clonotype. The chain couples TRBV25-1 to TRBJ1-1, with a possible D match to TRBD1 (6 bases). Trimming stripped 2 bases from V and 1 base from J, with 26 bases between. CDR1 is MGHDK, CDR2 SYGVNS, per germline. The CDR3 is 20 residues long. The CDR3 DNA follows: TGTGCCAGCAGTGAAGGTCTTGGAGGAATGAGGGGGGGACGGAACACTGAAGCTTTCTTT. Its translation: CASSEGLGGMRGGRNTEAFF.

The chain combines TRBV19 with TRBJ2-7; possible D gene TRBD2, 5 bases. The CDR3 extends over 11 amino acids. CDR1 is LNHDA and CDR2 is SQIVND in the germline V gene (reference sequence). The V end was cut by 9 bases, the J end by 3 bases, with 9 bases between. The CDR3 region is CASSGDYEQYF. CDR3 sequence (DNA): TGTGCCAGCAGCGGTGACTACGAGCAGTACTTC. Looking up the rest from reference TRBV19 and TRBJ2-7 gives the full variable domain: DGGITQSPKYLFRKEGQNVTLSCEQNLNHDAMYWYRQDPGQGLRLIYYSQIVNDFQKGDIAEGYSVSREKKESFPLTVTSAQKNPTAFYLCASSGDYEQYFGPGTRLTVT.